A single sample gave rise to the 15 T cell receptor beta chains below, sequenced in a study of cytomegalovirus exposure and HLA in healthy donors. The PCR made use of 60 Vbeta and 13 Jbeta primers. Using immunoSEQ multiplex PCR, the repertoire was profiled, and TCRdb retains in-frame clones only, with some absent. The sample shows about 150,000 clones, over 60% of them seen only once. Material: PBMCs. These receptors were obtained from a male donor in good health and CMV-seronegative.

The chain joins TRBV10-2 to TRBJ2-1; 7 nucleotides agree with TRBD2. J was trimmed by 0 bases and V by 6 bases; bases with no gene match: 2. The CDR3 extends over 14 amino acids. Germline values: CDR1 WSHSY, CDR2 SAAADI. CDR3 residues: CASRGGSSYNEQFF. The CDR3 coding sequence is TGCGCCAGCAGGGGGGGGAGCTCCTACAATGAGCAGTTCTTC.

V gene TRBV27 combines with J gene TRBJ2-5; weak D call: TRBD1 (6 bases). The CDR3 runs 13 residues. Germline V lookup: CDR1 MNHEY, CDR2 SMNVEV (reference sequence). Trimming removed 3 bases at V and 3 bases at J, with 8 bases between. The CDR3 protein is CASSFRTEETQYF. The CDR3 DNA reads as TGTGCCAGCAGTTTCAGGACAGAAGAGACCCAGTACTTC.

DNA of the CDR3: TGTGCCAGCAGCGTAGAGGGACAGGTGGGGGATGAGCAGTTCTTC. Its translation is CASSVEGQVGDEQFF. The chain employs TRBV9 and TRBJ2-1; 8 bases map to TRBD1. Germline values: CDR1 SGDLS, CDR2 YYNGEE. Trimming cost V 0 bases and J 8 bases; bases outside gene matches: 7. The CDR3 extends over 15 amino acids.

The CDR3: CASSLSGGSSGNTIYF. CDR3 DNA sequence: TGCGCCAGCAGCTTGTCAGGGGGAAGCTCTGGAAACACCATATATTTT. V usage is TRBV5-1 and J usage is TRBJ1-3; TRBD1 matches 7 bases. The CDR3 sequence is 16 residues long. Unmatched junction bases numbered 4, after V lost 1 base and J lost 0 bases. Germline V gene data show CDR1 as SGHRS and CDR2 as YFSETQ.

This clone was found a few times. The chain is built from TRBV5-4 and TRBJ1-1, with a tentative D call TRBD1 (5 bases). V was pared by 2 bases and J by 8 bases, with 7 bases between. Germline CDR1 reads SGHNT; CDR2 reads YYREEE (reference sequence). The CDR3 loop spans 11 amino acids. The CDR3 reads CASSFRTEAFF. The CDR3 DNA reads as TGTGCCAGCAGCTTTCGGACAGAAGCTTTCTTT.

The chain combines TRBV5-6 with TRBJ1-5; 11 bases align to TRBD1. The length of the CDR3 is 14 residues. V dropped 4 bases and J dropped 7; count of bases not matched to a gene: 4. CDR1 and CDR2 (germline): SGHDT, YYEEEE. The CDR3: CASSRGQGEQPQHF. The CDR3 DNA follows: TGTGCCAGCAGCAGGGGACAGGGGGAACAGCCCCAGCATTTT. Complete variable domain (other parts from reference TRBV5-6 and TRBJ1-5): DAGVTQSPTHLIKTRGQQVTLRCSPKSGHDTVSWYQQALGQGPQFIFQYYEEEERQRGNFPDRFSGHQFPNYSSELNVNALLLGDSALYLCASSRGQGEQPQHFGDGTRLSIL.

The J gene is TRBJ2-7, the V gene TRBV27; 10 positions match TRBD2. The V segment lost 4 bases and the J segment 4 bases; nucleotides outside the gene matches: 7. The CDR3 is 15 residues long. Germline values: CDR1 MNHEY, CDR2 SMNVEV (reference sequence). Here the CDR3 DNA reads TGTGCCAGCAGTTCCCCCGGGACTAGCGATTACGAGCAGTACTTC. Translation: CASSSPGTSDYEQYF.

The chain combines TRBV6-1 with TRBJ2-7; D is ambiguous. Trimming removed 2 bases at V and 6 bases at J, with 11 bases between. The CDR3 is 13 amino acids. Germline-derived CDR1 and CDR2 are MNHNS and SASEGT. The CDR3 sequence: CASSETRVGEQYF. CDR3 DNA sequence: TGTGCCAGCAGTGAAACCCGGGTTGGCGAGCAGTACTTC.

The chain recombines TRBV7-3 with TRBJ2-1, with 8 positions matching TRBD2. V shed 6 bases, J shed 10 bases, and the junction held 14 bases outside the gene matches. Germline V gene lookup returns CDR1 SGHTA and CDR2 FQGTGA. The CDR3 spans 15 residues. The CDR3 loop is CASRLERERGGEQFF. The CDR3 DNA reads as TGTGCCAGCAGACTTGAGCGGGAGCGTGGGGGGGAGCAGTTCTTC.

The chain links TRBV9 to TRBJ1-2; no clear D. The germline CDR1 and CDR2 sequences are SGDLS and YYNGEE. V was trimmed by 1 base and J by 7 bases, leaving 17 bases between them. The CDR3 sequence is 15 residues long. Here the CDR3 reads CASSVMSSGVGGYTF. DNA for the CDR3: TGTGCCAGCAGCGTAATGAGTTCAGGTGTGGGTGGCTACACCTTC.

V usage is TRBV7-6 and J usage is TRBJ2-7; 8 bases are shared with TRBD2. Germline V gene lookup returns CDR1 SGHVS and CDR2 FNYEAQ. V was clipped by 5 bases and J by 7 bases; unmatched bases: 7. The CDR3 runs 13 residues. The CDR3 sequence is CASSKAGVQEQYF. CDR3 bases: TGTGCCAGCAGCAAAGCGGGAGTACAGGAGCAGTACTTC.

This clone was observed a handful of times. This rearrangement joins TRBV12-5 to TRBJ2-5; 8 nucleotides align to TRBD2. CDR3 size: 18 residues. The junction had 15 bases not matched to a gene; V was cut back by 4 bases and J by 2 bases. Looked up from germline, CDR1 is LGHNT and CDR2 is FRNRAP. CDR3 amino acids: CASGSDTSFSGGQETQYF. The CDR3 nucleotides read TGTGCTAGTGGTTCAGACACTAGCTTTTCGGGGGGGCAAGAGACCCAGTACTTC.

The DNA of the CDR3 is TGCAGCGTTGGACTGTCAAATGAGCAGTTCTTC. The encoded protein is CSVGLSNEQFF. The chain couples TRBV29-1 to TRBJ2-1; D is undetermined. CDR3 size: 11 residues. The V end was cut by 4 bases, the J end by 7 bases, with 8 bases between. Germline assignment: CDR1 SQVTM and CDR2 ANQGSEA.

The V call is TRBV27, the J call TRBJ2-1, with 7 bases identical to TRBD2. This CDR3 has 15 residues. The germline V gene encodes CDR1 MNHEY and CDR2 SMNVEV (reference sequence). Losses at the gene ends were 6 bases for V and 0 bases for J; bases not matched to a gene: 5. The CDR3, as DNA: TGTGCCAGCAGCGGGGGGTATAGCTCCTACAATGAGCAGTTCTTC. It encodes CASSGGYSSYNEQFF.

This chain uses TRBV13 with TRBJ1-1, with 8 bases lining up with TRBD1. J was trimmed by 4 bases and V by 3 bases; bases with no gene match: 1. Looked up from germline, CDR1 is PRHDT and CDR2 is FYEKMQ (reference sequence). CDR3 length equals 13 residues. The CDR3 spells CASSFRGPTEAFF. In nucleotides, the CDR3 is TGTGCCAGCAGCTTCAGGGGGCCCACTGAAGCTTTCTTT.